This section outlines one TCR beta chain sequence together with its context. Its antigen is unknown. The final CDR3 position lacks the conserved phenylalanine or tryptophan, pointing to a likely read error. Three rounds of nested PCR, following a modified ARM-PCR protocol, produced the TCRbeta library. Via MiXCR, TCRdb re-called the multiplex PCR reads, giving one row per CDR3 protein. The profile shows about 68,000 distinct CDR3 sequences, 50% to 60% of them singletons. This CDR3 has 12 residues. Germline loops: CDR1 LGHNA, CDR2 YNFKEQ. This sample was taken from a study of tumor and adjacent non-tumor tissue in lung cancer. Study observations and caveats: Shorter survival was associated with higher TCR diversity in tumors.

This sample's RNA came from whole unsorted tissue. This TCR was sampled from a middle-aged man with non-small cell lung cancer. Sample: lung tumor tissue. The chain employs TRBV4-2 and TRBJ2-5; no firm D call. The CDR3 region is CASSRAGETQYV. CDR3 nucleotides: TGTGCGAGCAGCCGCGCAGGAGAGACCCAGTACGTC.